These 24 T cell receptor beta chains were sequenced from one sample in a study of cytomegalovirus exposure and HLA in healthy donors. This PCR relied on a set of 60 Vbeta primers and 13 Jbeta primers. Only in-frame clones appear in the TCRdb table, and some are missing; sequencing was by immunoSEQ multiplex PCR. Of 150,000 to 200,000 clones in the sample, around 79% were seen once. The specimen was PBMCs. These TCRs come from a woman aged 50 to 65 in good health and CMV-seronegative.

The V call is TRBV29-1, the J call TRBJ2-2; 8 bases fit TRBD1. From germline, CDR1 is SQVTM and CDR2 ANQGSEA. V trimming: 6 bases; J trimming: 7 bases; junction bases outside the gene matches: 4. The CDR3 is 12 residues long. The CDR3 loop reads CSVADRGGELFF. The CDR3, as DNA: TGCAGCGTGGCCGACAGGGGCGGGGAGCTGTTTTTT.

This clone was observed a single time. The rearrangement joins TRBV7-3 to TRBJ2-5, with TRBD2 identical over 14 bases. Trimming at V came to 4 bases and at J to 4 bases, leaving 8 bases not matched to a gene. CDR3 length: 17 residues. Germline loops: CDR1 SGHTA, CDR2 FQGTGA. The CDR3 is CASSSPNGLAGGETQYF. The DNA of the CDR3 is TGTGCCAGCAGCTCGCCAAATGGACTAGCGGGAGGAGAGACCCAGTACTTC.

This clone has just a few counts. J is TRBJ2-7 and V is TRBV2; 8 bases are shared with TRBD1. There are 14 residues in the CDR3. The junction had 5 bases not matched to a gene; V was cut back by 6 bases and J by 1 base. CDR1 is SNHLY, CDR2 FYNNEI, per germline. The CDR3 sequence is CASRPGQVSYEQYF. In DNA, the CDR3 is TGTGCCAGCAGGCCGGGACAGGTGTCCTACGAGCAGTACTTC.

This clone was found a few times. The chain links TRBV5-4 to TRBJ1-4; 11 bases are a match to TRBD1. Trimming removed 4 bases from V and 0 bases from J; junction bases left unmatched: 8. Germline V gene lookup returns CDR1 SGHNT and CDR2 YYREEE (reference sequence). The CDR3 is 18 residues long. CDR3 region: CASSPGTGGFATNEKLFF. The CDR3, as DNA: TGTGCCAGCAGCCCTGGGACAGGGGGATTTGCAACTAATGAAAAACTGTTTTTT.

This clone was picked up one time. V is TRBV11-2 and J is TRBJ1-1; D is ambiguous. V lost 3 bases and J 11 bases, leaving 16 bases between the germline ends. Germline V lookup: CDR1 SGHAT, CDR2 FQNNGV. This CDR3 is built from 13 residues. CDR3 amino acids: CASSFPGPTKAFF. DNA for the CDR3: TGTGCCAGCAGCTTCCCAGGCCCGACGAAGGCTTTCTTT.

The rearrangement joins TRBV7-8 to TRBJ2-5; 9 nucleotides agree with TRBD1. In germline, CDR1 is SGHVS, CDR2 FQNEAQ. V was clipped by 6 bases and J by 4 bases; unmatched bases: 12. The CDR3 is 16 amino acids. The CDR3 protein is CASRSRTGDRRETQYF. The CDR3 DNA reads TGTGCCAGCAGGTCCAGGACAGGGGATAGGCGAGAGACCCAGTACTTC. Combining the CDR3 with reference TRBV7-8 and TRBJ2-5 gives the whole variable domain GAGVSQSPRYKVAKRGQDVALRCDPISGHVSLFWYQQALGQGPEFLTYFQNEAQLDKSGLPSDRFFAERPEGSVSTLKIQRTQQEDSAVYLCASRSRTGDRRETQYFGPGTRLLVL.

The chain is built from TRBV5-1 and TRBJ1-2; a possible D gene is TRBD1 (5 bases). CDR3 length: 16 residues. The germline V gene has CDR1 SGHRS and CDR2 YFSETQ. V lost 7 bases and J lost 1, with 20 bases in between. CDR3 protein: CASQTQGGVGNYGYTF. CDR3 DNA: TGCGCCAGCCAGACCCAGGGAGGTGTAGGTAACTATGGCTACACCTTC.

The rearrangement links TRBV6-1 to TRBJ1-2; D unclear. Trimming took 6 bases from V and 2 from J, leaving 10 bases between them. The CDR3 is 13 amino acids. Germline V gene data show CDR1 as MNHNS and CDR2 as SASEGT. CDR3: CASSLPTNYGYTF. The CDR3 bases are TGTGCCAGCAGCTTGCCTACCAACTATGGCTACACCTTC.

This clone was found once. CDR3 protein: CASSPLGGSSYEQYF. The CDR3 nucleotides read TGTGCCAGCAGTCCCCTAGGTGGGTCCTCCTACGAGCAGTACTTC. V and J are TRBV27 and TRBJ2-7; D is undetermined. V was shortened by 5 bases and J by 0 bases, with 14 bases between the two germline ends. This CDR3 has 15 residues. Per germline, CDR1 MNHEY and CDR2 SMNVEV (reference sequence).

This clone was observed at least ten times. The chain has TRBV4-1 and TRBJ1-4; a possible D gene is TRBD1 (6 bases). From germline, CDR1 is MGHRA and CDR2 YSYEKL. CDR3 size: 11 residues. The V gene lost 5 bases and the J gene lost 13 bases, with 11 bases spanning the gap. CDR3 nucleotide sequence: TGCGCCAGCAGCTGGGACAAGACACTGTTTTTT. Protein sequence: CASSWDKTLFF.

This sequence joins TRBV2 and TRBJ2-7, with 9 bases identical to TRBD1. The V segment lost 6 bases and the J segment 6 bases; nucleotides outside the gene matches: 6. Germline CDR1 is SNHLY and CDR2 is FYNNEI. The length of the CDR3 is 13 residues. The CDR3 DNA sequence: TGTGCCAGCAGGGGACAGGGAAGAAGCGAGCAGTACTTC. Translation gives CASRGQGRSEQYF.

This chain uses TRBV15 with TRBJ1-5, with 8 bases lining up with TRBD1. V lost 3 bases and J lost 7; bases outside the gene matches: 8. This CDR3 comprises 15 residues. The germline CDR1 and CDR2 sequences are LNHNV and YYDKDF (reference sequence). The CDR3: CATSRDRASEQPQHF. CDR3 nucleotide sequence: TGTGCCACCAGCAGGGACAGGGCTTCGGAGCAGCCCCAGCATTTT.

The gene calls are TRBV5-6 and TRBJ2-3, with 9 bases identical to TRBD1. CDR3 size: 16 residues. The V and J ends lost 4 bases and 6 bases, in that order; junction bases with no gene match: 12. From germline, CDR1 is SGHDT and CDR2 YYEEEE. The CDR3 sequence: CASSARGTGLRDTQYF. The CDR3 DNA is TGTGCCAGCAGCGCCCGGGGGACAGGGTTAAGGGATACGCAGTATTTT.

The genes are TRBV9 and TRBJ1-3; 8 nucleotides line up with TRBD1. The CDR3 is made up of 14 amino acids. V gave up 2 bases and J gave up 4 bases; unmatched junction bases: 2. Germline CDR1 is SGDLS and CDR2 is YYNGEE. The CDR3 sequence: CASSVRDRGNTIYF. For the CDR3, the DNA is TGTGCCAGCAGCGTCCGGGACAGGGGAAACACCATATATTTT.

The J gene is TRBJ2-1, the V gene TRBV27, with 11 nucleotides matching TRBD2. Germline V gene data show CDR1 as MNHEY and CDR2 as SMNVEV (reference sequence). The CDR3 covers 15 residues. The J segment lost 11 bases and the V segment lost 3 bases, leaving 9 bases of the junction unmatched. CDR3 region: CASSFSGTSGPKQFF. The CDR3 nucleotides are TGTGCCAGCAGTTTCTCCGGGACTAGCGGCCCCAAGCAGTTCTTC.

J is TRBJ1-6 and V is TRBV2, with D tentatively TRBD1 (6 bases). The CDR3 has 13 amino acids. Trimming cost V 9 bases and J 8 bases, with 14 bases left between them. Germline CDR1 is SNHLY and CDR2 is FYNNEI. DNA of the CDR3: TGTGCCAGTTCCGGGGACAATTATTCACCCCTCCACTTT. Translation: CASSGDNYSPLHF.

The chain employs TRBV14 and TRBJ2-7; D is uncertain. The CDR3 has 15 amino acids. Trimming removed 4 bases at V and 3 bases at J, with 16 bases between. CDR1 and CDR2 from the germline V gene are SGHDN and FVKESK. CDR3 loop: CASSPQSHRNYEQYF. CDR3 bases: TGTGCCAGCAGCCCCCAATCCCACAGAAACTACGAGCAGTACTTC.

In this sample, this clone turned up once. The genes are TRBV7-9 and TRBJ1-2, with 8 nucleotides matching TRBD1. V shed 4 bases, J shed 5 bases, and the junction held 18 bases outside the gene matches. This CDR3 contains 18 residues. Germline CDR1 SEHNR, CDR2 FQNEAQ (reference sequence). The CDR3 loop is CASSSDGGQATRTYGYTF. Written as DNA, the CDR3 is TGTGCCAGCAGCTCAGACGGGGGACAGGCCACTAGAACGTATGGCTACACCTTC.

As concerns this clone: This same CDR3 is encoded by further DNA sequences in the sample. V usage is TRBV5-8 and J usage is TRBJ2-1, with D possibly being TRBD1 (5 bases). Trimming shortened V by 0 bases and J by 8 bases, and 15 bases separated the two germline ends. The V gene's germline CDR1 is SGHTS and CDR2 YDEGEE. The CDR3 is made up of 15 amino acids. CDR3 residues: CASSLGQGRSHEQFF. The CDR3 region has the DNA TGTGCCAGCAGCTTGGGGCAGGGAAGGAGTCATGAGCAGTTCTTC.

CDR3: CASRTGTPNTEAFF. The CDR3 DNA sequence: TGTGCCAGCAGAACCGGGACTCCGAACACTGAAGCTTTCTTT. This chain joins TRBV2 and TRBJ1-1, with TRBD1 as a possible D gene (5 bases). The CDR3 has 14 residues. Trimming removed 6 bases at V and 1 base at J, with 12 bases between. CDR1 is SNHLY and CDR2 is FYNNEI in the germline V gene. The whole variable domain, filled in from reference TRBV2 and TRBJ1-1, reads EPEVTQTPSHQVTQMGQEVILRCVPISNHLYFYWYRQILGQKVEFLVSFYNNEISEKSEIFDDQFSVERPDGSNFTLKIRSTKLEDSAMYFCASRTGTPNTEAFFGQGTRLTVV.

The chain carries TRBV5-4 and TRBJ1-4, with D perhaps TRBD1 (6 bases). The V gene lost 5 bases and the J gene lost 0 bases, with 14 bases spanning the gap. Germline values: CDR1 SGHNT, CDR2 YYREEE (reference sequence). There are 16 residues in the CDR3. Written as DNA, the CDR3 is TGTGCCAGCAGGAACGGAGGGGGGGCAACTAATGAAAAACTGTTTTTT. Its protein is CASRNGGGATNEKLFF. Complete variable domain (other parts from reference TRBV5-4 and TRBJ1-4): ETGVTQSPTHLIKTRGQQVTLRCSSQSGHNTVSWYQQALGQGPQFIFQYYREEENGRGNFPPRFSGLQFPNYSSELNVNALELDDSALYLCASRNGGGATNEKLFFGSGTQLSVL.

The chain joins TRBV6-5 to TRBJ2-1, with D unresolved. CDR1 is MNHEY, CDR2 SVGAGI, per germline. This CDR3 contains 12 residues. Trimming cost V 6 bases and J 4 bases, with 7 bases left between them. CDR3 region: CASRSSYNEQFF. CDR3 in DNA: TGTGCCAGCAGATCGTCGTACAATGAGCAGTTCTTC.

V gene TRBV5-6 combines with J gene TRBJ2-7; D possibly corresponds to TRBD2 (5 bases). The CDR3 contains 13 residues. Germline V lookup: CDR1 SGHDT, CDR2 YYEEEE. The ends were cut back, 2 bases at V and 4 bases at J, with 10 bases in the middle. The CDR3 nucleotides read TGTGCCAGCAGCTTCGGGGATGCTTACGAGCAGTACTTC. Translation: CASSFGDAYEQYF.

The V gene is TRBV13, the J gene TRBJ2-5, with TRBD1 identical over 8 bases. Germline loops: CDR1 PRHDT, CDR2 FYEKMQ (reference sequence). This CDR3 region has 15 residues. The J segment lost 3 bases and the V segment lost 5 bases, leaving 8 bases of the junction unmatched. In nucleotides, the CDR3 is TGTGCCAGCAGCACCGGGACAGGAAGGGAAGAGACCCAGTACTTC. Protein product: CASSTGTGREETQYF.